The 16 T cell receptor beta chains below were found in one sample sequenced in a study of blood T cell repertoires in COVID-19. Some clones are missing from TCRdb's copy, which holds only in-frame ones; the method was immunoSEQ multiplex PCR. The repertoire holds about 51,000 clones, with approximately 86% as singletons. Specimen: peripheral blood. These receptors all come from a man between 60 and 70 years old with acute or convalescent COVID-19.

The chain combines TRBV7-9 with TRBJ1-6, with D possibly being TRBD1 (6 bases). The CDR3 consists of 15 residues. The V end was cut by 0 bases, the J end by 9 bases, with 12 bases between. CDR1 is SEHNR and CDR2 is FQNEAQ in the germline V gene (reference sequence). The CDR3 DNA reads TGTGCCAGCAGCTTAGCACAGGGTGGAGTTTCACCCCTCCACTTT. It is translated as CASSLAQGGVSPLHF.

This chain's CDR3 is CASSLWTGTDTQYF. The CDR3 bases are TGCGCCAGCAGCCTGTGGACAGGCACAGATACGCAGTATTTT. The chain couples TRBV5-1 to TRBJ2-3, with D maybe TRBD1 (6 bases). The CDR3 covers 14 residues. CDR1 and CDR2 from the germline V gene are SGHRS and YFSETQ. Trimming pared 4 bases from V and 1 base from J, leaving 10 bases between.

The CDR3 reads CASSMDSAKNTGELFF. The CDR3 bases are TGTGCCAGCAGTATGGACAGCGCAAAGAACACCGGGGAGCTGTTTTTT. The chain joins TRBV2 to TRBJ2-2, with D maybe TRBD1 (6 bases). CDR3 size: 16 residues. Germline V CDR1 and CDR2: SNHLY, FYNNEI. V lost 5 bases to trimming and J lost 1 base, with 14 bases between them. Combining the CDR3 with reference TRBV2 and TRBJ2-2 gives the whole variable domain EPEVTQTPSHQVTQMGQEVILRCVPISNHLYFYWYRQILGQKVEFLVSFYNNEISEKSEIFDDQFSVERPDGSNFTLKIRSTKLEDSAMYFCASSMDSAKNTGELFFGEGSRLTVL.

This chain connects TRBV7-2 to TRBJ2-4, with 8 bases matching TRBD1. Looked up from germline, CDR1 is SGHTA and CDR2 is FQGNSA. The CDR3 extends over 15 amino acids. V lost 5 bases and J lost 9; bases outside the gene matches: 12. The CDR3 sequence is CASSARLLQGAIQYF. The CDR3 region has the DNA TGTGCCAGCAGCGCGCGACTCCTTCAGGGGGCCATTCAGTACTTC.

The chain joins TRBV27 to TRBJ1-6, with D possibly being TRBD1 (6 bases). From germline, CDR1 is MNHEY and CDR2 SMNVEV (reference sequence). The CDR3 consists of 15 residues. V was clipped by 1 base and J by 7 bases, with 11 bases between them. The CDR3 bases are TGTGCCAGCAGTTTATTGGGGCAGGGGAATTCACCCCTCCACTTT. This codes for CASSLLGQGNSPLHF.

The CDR3 DNA reads as TGTGCCAGCTCACGGGACAGGGGTTCTGAAAAACTGTTTTTT. This sequence encodes CASSRDRGSEKLFF. The chain uses TRBV18 and TRBJ1-4; 10 bases are a match to TRBD1. CDR3 length equals 14 residues. V lost 4 bases, J lost 7 bases, and 3 bases stayed unmatched. Germline values: CDR1 KGHSH, CDR2 LQKENI.

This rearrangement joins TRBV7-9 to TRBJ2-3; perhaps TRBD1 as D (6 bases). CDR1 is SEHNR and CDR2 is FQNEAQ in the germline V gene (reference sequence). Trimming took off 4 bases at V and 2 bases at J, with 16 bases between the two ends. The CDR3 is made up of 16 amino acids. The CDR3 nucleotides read TGTGCCAGCAGCTCGGGGTCTATGGGGGCCACAGATACGCAGTATTTT. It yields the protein CASSSGSMGATDTQYF. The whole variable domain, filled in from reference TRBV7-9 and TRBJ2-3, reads DTGVSQNPRHKITKRGQNVTFRCDPISEHNRLYWYRQTLGQGPEFLTYFQNEAQLEKSRLLSDRFSAERPKGSFSTLEIQRTEQGDSAMYLCASSSGSMGATDTQYFGPGTRLTVL.

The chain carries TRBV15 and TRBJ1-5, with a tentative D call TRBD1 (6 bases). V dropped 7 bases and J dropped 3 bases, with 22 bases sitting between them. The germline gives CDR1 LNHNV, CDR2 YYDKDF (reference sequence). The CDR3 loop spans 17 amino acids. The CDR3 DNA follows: TGTGCCACCACTTCGGAGCCCGGTTCAGGGGCCAATCAGCCCCAGCATTTT. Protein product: CATTSEPGSGANQPQHF.

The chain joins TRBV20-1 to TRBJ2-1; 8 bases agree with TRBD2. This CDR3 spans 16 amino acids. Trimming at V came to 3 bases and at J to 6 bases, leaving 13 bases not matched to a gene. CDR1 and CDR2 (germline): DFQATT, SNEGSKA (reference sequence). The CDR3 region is CSASGLEREIPNEQFF. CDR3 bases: TGCAGTGCTAGTGGTCTGGAGCGGGAGATTCCCAATGAGCAGTTCTTC.

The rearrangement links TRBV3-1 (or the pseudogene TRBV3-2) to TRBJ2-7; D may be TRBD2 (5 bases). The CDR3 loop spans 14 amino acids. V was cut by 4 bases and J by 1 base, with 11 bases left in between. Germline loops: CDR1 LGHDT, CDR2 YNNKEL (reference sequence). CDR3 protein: CASSLPGRSYEQYF. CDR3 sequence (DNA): TGTGCCAGCAGCCTACCGGGAAGATCCTACGAGCAGTACTTC.

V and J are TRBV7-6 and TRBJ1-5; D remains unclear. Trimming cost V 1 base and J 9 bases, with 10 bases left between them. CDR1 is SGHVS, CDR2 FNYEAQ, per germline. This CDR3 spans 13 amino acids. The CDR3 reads CASSLGVARPQHF. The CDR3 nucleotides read TGTGCCAGCAGCTTAGGGGTAGCGCGGCCCCAGCATTTT.

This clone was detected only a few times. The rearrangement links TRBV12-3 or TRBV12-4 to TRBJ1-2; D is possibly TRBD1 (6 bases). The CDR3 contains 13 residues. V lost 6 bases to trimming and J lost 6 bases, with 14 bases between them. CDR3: CASRIGTSDGYTF. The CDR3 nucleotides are TGTGCCAGCAGGATAGGGACATCGGATGGCTACACCTTC.

The CDR3 nucleotides are TGTGCCAGCAGCGTAGGATTAAGGGACAGTCGGACTGAAGCTTTCTTT. This sequence encodes CASSVGLRDSRTEAFF. The chain recombines TRBV9 with TRBJ1-1; 7 bases fit TRBD1. Germline-derived CDR1 and CDR2 are SGDLS and YYNGEE. This CDR3 is built from 16 residues. V gave up 0 bases and J gave up 5 bases; unmatched junction bases: 10.

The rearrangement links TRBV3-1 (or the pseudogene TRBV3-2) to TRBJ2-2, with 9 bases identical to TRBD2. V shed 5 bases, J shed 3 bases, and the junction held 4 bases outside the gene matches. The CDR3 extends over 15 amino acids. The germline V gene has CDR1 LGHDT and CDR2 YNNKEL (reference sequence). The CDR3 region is CASSAGGTYTGELFF. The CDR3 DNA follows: TGTGCCAGCAGCGCGGGAGGGACCTACACCGGGGAGCTGTTTTTT.

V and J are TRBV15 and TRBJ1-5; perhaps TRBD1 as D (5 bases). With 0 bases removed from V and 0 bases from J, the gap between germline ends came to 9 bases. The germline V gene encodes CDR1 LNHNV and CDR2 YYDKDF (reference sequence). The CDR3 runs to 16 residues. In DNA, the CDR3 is TGTGCCACCAGCAGAGATCAGGGTAATAGCAATCAGCCCCAGCATTTT. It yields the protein CATSRDQGNSNQPQHF.

The CDR3 here is CASSQDRGSGGYTF. The DNA of the CDR3 is TGTGCCAGCAGCCAAGACAGGGGGTCGGGAGGCTACACCTTC. The V gene is TRBV14, the J gene TRBJ1-2; 7 positions match TRBD1. The CDR3 covers 14 residues. CDR1 is SGHDN, CDR2 FVKESK, per germline. Trimming cost V 0 bases and J 8 bases; bases outside gene matches: 6.